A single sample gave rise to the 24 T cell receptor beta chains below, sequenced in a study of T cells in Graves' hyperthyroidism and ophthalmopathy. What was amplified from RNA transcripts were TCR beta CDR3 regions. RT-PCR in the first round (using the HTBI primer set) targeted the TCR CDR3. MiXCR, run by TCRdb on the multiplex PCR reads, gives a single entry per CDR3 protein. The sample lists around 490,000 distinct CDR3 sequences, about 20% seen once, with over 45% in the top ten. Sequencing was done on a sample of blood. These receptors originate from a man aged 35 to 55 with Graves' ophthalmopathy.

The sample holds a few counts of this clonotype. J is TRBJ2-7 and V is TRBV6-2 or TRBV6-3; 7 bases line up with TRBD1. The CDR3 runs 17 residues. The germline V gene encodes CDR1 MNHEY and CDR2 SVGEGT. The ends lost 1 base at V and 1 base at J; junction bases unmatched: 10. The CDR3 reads CASSYWPGQEASYEQYF. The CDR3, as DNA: TGTGCCAGCAGTTACTGGCCCGGACAGGAGGCTTCCTACGAGCAGTACTTC.

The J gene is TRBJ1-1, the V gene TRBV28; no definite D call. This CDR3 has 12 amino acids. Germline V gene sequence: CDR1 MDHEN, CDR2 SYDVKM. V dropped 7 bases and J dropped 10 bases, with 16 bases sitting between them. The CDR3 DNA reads TGTGCCAGCACCCTGTGGGGTCACGTAGCTTTCTTT. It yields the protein CASTLWGHVAFF.

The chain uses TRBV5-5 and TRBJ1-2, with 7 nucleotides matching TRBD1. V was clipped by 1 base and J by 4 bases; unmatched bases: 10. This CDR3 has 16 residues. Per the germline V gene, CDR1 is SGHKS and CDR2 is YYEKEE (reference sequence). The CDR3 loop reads CASSLRRAQGVYGYTF. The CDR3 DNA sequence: TGTGCCAGCAGCTTGAGGAGGGCCCAGGGGGTCTATGGCTACACCTTC.

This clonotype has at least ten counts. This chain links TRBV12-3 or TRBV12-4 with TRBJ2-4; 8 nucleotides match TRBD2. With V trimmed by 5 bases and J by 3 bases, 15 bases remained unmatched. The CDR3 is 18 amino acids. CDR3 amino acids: CASSPGTRGSRDKNIQYF. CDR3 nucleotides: TGTGCCAGCAGTCCAGGGACTAGAGGTTCGAGGGACAAAAACATTCAGTACTTC.

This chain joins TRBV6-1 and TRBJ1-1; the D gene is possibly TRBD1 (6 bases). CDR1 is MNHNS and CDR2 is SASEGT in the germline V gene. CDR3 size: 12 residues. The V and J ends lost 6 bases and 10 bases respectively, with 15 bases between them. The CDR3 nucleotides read TGTGCCAGCAGCCGGGACAAGGGGAGAGCTTTCTTT. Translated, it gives CASSRDKGRAFF.

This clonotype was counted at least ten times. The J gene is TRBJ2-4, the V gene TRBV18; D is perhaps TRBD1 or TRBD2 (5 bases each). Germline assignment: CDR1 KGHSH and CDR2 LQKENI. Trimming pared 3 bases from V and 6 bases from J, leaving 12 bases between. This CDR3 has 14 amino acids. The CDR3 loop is CASSPPGPPNIQYF. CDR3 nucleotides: TGTGCCAGCTCACCGCCGGGACCACCAAACATTCAGTACTTC.

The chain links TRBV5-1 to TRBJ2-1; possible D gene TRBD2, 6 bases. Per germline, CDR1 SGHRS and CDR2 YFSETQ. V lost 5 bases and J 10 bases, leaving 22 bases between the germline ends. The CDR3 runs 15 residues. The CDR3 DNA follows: TGCGCCAGCAGATCCTCGGCGGGGCTGCACGGGGAGCAGTTCTTC. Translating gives CASRSSAGLHGEQFF.

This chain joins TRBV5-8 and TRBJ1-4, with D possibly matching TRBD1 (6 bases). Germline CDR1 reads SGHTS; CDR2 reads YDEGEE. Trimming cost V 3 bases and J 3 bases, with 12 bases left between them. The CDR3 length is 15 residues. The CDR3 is CASSSWGAANEKLFF. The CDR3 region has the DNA TGTGCCAGCAGCTCCTGGGGGGCAGCTAATGAAAAACTGTTTTTT.

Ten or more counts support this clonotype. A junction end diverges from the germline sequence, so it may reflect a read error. CDR3 coding DNA: TGCGCCAGCAGCTTGGCCGCCACCGGCGGGTATGGCTGCACCTTC. Its protein is CASSLAATGGYGCTF. The chain links TRBV5-1 to TRBJ1-2; D gene ambiguous. Germline lookup yields CDR1 SGHRS and CDR2 YFSETQ. The CDR3 runs to 15 residues.

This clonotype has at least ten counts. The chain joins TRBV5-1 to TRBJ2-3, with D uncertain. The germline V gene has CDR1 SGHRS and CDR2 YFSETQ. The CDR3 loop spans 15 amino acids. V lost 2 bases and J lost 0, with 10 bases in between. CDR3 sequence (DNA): TGCGCCAGCAGCTTATCAGCGCCTAGCACAGATACGCAGTATTTT. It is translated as CASSLSAPSTDTQYF.

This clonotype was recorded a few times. This chain's CDR3 is CSAPTSGSNYNEQFF. The DNA of the CDR3 is TGCAGTGCCCCGACTAGCGGGAGTAACTACAATGAGCAGTTCTTC. V is TRBV20-1 and J is TRBJ2-1, with 12 bases that match TRBD2. CDR3 length: 15 amino acids. V lost 6 bases to trimming and J lost 3 bases; unmatched junction nucleotides: 6. Germline V gives CDR1 DFQATT, CDR2 SNEGSKA (reference sequence).

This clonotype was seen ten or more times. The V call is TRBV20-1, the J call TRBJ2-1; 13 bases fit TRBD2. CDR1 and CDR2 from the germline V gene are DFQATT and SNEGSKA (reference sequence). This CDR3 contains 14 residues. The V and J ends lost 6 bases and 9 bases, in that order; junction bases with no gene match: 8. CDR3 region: CSATSGRPGGEQFF. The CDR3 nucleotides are TGCAGTGCGACTAGCGGGAGGCCGGGTGGTGAGCAGTTCTTC.

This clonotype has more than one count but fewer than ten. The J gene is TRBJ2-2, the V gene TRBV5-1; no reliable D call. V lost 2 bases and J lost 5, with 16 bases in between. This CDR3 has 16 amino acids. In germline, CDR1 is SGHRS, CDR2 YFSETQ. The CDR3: CASSLSKEDITGELFF. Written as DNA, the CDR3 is TGCGCCAGCAGCTTAAGCAAAGAGGATATAACCGGGGAGCTGTTTTTT. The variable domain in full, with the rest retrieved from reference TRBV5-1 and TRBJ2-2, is KAGVTQTPRYLIKTRGQQVTLSCSPISGHRSVSWYQQTPGQGLQFLFEYFSETQRNKGNFPGRFSGRQFSNSRSEMNVSTLELGDSALYLCASSLSKEDITGELFFGEGSRLTVL.

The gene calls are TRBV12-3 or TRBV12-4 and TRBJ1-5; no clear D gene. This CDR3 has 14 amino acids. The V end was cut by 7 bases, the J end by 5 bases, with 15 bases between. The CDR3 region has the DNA TGTGCCAGCAACTCTATGGGGAATTATCAGCCCCAGCATTTT. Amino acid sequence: CASNSMGNYQPQHF.

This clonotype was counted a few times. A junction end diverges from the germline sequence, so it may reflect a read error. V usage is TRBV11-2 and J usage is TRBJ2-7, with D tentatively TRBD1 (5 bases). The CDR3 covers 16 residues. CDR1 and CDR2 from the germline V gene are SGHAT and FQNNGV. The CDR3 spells CASSSSKGVSSYGQYF. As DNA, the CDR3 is TGTGCCAGCAGCTCTTCTAAAGGGGTGAGCTCCTACGGGCAGTACTTC.

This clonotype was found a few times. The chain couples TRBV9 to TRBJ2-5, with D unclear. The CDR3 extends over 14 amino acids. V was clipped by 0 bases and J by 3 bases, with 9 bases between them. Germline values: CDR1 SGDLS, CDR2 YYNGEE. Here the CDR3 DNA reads TGTGCCAGCAGCGTAGGGACCTATAAAGAGACCCAGTACTTC. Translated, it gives CASSVGTYKETQYF.

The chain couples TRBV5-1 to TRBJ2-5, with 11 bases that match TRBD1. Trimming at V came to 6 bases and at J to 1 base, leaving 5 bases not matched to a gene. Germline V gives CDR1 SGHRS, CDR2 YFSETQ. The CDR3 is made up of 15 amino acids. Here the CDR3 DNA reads TGCGCCAGCAACCGGGACAGGGGGGCCCAAGAGACCCAGTACTTC. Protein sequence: CASNRDRGAQETQYF. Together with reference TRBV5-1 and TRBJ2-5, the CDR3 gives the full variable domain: KAGVTQTPRYLIKTRGQQVTLSCSPISGHRSVSWYQQTPGQGLQFLFEYFSETQRNKGNFPGRFSGRQFSNSRSEMNVSTLELGDSALYLCASNRDRGAQETQYFGPGTRLLVL.

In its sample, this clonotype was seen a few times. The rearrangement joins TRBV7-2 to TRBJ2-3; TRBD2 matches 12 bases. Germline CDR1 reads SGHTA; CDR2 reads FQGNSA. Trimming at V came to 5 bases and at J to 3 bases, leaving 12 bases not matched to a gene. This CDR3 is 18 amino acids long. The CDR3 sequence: CASSLTSGGFGYTDTQYF. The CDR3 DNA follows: TGTGCCAGCAGCCTAACTAGCGGGGGGTTTGGCTATACAGATACGCAGTATTTT.

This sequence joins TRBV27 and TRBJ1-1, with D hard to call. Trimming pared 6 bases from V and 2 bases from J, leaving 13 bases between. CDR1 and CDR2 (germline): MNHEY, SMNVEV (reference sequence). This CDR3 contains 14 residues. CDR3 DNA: TGTGCCAGCAGGCGAGGTTTCATAAACACTGAAGCTTTCTTT. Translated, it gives CASRRGFINTEAFF.

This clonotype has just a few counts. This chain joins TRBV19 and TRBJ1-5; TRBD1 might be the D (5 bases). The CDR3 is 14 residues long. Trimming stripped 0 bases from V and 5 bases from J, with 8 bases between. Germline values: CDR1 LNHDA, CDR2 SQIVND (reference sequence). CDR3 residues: CASSIDTRDQPQHF. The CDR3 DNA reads TGTGCCAGTAGTATAGACACCAGGGATCAGCCCCAGCATTTT.

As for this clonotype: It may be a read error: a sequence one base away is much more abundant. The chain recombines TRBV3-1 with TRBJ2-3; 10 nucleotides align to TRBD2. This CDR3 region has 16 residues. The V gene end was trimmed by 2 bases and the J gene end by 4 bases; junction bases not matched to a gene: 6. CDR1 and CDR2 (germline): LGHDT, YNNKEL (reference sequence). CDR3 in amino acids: CASSQPLAGAADTQYF. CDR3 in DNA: TGTGCCAGCAGCCAACCTCTAGCGGGGGCCGCAGATACGCAGTATTTT.

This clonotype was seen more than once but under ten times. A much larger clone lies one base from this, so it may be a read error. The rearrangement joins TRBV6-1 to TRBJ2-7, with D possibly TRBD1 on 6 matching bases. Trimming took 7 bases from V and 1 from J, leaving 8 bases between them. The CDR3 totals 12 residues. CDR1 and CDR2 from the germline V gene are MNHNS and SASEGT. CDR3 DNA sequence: TGTGCCAGCAAGGGGGAATCCTACGAGCAGTACTTC. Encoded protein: CASKGESYEQYF.

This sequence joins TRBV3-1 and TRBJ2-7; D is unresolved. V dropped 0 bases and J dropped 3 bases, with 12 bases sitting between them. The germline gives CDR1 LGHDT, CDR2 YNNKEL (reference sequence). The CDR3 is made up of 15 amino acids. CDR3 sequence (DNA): TGTGCCAGCAGCCAAGATCAGTACAGTAACTACGAGCAGTACTTC. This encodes CASSQDQYSNYEQYF.

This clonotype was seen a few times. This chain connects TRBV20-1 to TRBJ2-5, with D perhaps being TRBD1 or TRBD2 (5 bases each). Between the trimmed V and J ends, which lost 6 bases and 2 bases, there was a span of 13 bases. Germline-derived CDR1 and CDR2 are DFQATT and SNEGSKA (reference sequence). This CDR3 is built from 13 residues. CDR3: CSAEPGTQETQYF. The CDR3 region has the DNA TGCAGTGCCGAGCCAGGGACGCAAGAGACCCAGTACTTC.